This TCR beta chain appears in the sequencing data of a study of shared clonotypes between healthy human individuals. Each PCR replicate from the sorted subsets contained about 210 ng DNA, which is about 30,000 T cell genomes. Assay: immunoSEQ multiplex PCR; the TCRdb copy retains only in-frame clones and omits some. The sample has more than 550,000 clones; 92% are singletons. CD45RO-negative, CCR7-positively selected cells formed the naive CD8 fraction, excluding terminally differentiated effector memory CD45RA+ cells. Germline CDR1 is LNHDA and CDR2 is SQIVND (reference sequence). V was pared by 6 bases and J by 5 bases, with 7 bases between. This CDR3 region has 11 residues.

The chain uses TRBV19 and TRBJ1-2; D call uncertain. The source material was naive CD8+ T cells sorted from blood. This TCR was recovered from a man aged 25-45 years in good health. CDR3: CASSPGYGYTF. CDR3 coding DNA: TGTGCCAGTAGCCCGGGATATGGCTACACCTTC.